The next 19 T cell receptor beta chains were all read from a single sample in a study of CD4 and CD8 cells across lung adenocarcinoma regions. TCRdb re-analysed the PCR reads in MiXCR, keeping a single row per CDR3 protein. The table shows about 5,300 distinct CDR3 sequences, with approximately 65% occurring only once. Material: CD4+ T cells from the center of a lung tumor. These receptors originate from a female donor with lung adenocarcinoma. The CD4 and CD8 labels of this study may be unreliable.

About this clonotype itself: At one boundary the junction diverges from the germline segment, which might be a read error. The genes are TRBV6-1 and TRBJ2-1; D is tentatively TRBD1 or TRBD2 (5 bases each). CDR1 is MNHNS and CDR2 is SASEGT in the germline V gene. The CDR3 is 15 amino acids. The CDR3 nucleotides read TGTGCCAGCAGTAAACAGGCGGGTAGCTACAATGAGCAGTATTTC. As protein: CASSKQAGSYNEQYF.

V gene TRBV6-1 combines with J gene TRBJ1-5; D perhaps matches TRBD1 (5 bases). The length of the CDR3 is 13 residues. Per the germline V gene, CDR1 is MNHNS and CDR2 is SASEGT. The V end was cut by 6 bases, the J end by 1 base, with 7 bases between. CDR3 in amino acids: CASRDTSNQPQHF. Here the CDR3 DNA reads TGTGCCAGCAGGGACACCAGCAATCAGCCCCAGCATTTT.

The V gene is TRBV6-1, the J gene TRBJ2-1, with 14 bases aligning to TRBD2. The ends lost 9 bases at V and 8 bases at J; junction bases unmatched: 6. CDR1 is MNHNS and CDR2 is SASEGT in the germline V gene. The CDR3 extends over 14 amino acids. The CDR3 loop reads CARGTSGRDDEQFF. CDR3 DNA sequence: TGTGCCAGAGGGACTAGCGGGAGAGATGATGAGCAGTTCTTC.

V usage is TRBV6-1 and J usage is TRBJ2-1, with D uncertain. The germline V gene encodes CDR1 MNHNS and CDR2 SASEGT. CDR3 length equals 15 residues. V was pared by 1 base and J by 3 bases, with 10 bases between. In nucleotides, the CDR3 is TGTGCCAGCAGTGAAGGAGCCAGTCACTACAATGAGCAGTTCTTC. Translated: CASSEGASHYNEQFF.

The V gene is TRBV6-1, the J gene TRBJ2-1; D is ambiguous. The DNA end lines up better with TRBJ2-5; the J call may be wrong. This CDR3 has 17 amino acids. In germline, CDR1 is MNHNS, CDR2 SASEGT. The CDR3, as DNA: TGTGCCAGCAGTGAAACCGTCGCGGAGCCGCCGGGAGAGACCCAGTACTTC. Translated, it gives CASSETVAEPPGETQYF.

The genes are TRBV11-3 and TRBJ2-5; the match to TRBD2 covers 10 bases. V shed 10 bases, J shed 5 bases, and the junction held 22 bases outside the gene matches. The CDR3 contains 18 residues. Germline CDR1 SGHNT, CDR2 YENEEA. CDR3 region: CANPGQQRLAGEPETQYF. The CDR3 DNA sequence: TGTGCCAACCCGGGACAACAAAGACTAGCGGGCGAACCGGAGACCCAGTACTTC.

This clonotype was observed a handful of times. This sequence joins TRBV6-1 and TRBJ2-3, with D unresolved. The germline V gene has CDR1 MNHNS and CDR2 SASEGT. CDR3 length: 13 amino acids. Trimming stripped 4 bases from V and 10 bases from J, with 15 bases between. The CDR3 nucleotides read TGTGCCAGCAGTGCTGTGACATTGGTTGCGCAGTATTTT. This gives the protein CASSAVTLVAQYF.

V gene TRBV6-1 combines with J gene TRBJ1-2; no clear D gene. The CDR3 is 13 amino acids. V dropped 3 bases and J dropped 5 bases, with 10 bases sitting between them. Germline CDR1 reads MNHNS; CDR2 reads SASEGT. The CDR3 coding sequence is TGTGCCAGCAGTGATCAACAGAGATATGGCTACACCTTC. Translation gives CASSDQQRYGYTF.

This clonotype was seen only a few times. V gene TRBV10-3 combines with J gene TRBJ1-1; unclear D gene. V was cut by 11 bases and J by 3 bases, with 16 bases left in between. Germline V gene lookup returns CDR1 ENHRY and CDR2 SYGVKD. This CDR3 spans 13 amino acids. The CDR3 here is CAAHGAGYTEAFF. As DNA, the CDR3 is TGTGCCGCCCATGGCGCGGGCTACACTGAAGCTTTCTTT.

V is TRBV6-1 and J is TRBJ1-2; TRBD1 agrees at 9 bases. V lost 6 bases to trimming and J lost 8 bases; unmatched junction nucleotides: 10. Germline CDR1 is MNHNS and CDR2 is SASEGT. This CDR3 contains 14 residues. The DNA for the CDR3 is TGTGCCAGCAGAGCCGGGACAGGGATACACGGCTACACCTTC. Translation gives CASRAGTGIHGYTF.

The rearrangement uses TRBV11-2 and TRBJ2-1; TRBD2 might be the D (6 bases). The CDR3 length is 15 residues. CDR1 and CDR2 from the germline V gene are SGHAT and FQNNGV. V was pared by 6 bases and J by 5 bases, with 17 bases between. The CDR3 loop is CASRIRDLENNEQFF. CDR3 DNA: TGTGCCAGCAGAATCCGGGACTTGGAAAACAATGAGCAGTTCTTC.

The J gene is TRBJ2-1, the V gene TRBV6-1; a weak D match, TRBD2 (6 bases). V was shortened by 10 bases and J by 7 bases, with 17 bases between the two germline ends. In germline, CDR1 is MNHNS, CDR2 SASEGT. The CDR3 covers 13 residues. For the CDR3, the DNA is TGTGCCACCTCACTAGCAATGGTAAATGAGCAGTTCTTC. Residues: CATSLAMVNEQFF.

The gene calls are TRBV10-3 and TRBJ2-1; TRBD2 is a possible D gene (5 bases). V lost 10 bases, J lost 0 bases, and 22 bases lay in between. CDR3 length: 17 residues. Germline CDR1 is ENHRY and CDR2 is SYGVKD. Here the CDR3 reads CATKDLMPGSSYNEQFF. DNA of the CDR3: TGTGCCACCAAAGACCTCATGCCGGGGAGCTCCTACAATGAGCAGTTCTTC.

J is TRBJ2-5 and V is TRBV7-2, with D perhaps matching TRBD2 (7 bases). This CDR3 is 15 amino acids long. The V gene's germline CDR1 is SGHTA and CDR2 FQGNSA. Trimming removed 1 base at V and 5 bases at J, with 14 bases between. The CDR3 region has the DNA TGTGCCAGCAGCTTAGACGGAGGGGGGGGGGAGACCCAGTACTTC. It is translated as CASSLDGGGGETQYF.

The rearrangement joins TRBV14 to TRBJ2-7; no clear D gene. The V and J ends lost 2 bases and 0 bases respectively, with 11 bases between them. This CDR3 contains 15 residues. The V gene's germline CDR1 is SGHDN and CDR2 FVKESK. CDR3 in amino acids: CASSQPGPSSYEQYF. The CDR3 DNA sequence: TGTGCCAGCAGCCAACCAGGACCGAGCTCCTACGAGCAGTACTTC.

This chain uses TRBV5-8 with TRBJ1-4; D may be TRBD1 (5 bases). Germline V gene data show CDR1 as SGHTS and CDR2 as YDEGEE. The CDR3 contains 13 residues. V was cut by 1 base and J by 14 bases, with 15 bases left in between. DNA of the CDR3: TGTGCCAGCAGCTTGCCGTCAGGCGGGACCCTGTTTTTT. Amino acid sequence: CASSLPSGGTLFF.

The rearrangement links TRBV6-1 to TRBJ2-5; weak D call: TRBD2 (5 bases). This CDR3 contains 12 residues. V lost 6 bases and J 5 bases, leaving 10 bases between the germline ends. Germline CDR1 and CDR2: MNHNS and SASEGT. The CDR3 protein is CASRGSVETQYF. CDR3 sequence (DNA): TGTGCCAGCAGGGGTAGCGTGGAGACCCAGTACTTC.

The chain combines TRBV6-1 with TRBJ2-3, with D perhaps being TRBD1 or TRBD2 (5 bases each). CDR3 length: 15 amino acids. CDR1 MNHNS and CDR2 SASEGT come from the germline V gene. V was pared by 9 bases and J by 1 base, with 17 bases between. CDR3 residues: CARGPWDPGTDTQYF. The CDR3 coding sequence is TGTGCCAGGGGCCCCTGGGACCCTGGCACAGATACGCAGTATTTT.

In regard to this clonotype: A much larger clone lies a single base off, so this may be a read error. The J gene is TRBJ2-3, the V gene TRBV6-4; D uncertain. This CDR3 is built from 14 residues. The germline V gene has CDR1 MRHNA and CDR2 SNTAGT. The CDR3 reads CAGSESHSTDTQYF. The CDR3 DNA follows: TGTGCCGGCAGTGAGTCCCATAGCACAGATACGCAGTATTTT.